The rows below give T cell receptor beta chains drawn from one sample of a study of cytomegalovirus exposure and HLA in healthy donors. The protocol was immunoSEQ multiplex PCR, while the TCRdb copy is restricted to in-frame clones and leaves out a portion. This table has 200,000 or so clones, approximately 80% appearing once. The sample comprised PBMCs. Source of these receptors: a boy under 10 years old in good health and CMV-seronegative. Both conserved end residues are part of each CDR3. A D gene is named only where the DNA matches it firmly. A clone size is listed for some rows: how often the clone was seen (once, few, many), or a class if it is expanded.

clone_size | d_call | cdr3_length | j_call | v_call | cdr3_nt | cdr3_aa
NA | TRBD2 | 17 | TRBJ2-2 | TRBV5-8 | TGTGCCAGCAGCTTGGGACTAGCGGGGGTTTTCACCGGGGAGCTGTTTTTT | CASSLGLAGVFTGELFF
NA | NA | 14 | TRBJ2-3 | TRBV7-2 | TGTGCCAGCAGCCCCACGCGGGATCGGGATACGCAGTATTTT | CASSPTRDRDTQYF
NA | TRBD1 | 17 | TRBJ2-2 | TRBV27 | TGTGCCAGCAGTTTATCGATGGGGACAGGGGGAACCGGGGAGCTGTTTTTT | CASSLSMGTGGTGELFF
NA | TRBD1 | 17 | TRBJ2-2 | TRBV9 | TGTGCCAGCAGCGCACCGGGACAGGGGGAAAACACCGGGGAGCTGTTTTTT | CASSAPGQGENTGELFF
few | NA | 18 | TRBJ2-1 | TRBV6-1 | TGTGCCAGCAGTGAAGCCCTATCCTTTGGGGCTTGGTACAATGAGCAGTTCTTC | CASSEALSFGAWYNEQFF
NA | NA | 14 | TRBJ1-6 | TRBV19 | TGTGCCAGTAGTATTGGTGGTAGGGGTTCACCCCTCCACTTT | CASSIGGRGSPLHF
NA | NA | 14 | TRBJ1-1 | TRBV18 | TGTGCCAGCTCACCACTTCACGGGAACACTGAAGCTTTCTTT | CASSPLHGNTEAFF
NA | TRBD1 | 14 | TRBJ1-1 | TRBV4-3 | TGCGCCAGCAGCCGCTGGGACAGGGGCACTGAAGCTTTCTTT | CASSRWDRGTEAFF
NA | TRBD2 | 19 | TRBJ2-3 | TRBV14 | TGTGCCAGCAGCCGCGGCTACCCGGGACTACCTGGCGGTAGGGATACGCAGTATTTT | CASSRGYPGLPGGRDTQYF
NA | NA | 12 | TRBJ2-2 | TRBV7-9 | TGTTCCAGCAGCCTCGTTACCGGGGAGCTGTTTTTT | CSSSLVTGELFF
few | NA | 13 | TRBJ1-2 | TRBV11-2 | TGTGCCAGCAGCTTCGGGGAGACCTATGGCTACACCTTC | CASSFGETYGYTF
NA | NA | 15 | TRBJ2-7 | TRBV2 | TGTGCCAGCAGTGAACGAGGCGGCGAGCTCTACGAGCAGTACTTC | CASSERGGELYEQYF
NA | TRBD2 | 15 | TRBJ2-1 | TRBV7-3 | TGTGCCAGCAGCTTAGGACTAGCGGCCTACAATGAGCAGTTCTTC | CASSLGLAAYNEQFF
NA | NA | 15 | TRBJ1-2 | TRBV18 | TGTGCCAGCTCACCGGATCAGGACAGAAGCAATGGCTACACCTTC | CASSPDQDRSNGYTF
NA | TRBD1 | 15 | TRBJ2-1 | TRBV6-6 | TGTGCCAGCCATGCCGGGACAGGTTTGTACAATGAGCAGTTCTTC | CASHAGTGLYNEQFF
NA | TRBD1 | 14 | TRBJ1-2 | TRBV19 | TGTGCCAGTAGTATAGGCCAGGGGGGCTATGGCTACACCTTC | CASSIGQGGYGYTF
NA | TRBD1 | 15 | TRBJ2-1 | TRBV2 | TGTGCCAGCAGCCCCACAGGGGGCTCCTACAATGAGCAGTTCTTC | CASSPTGGSYNEQFF
once | TRBD2 | 13 | TRBJ2-3 | TRBV7-8 | TGTGCCAGCACGCGGGGGGGCCGAAATACGCAGTATTTT | CASTRGGRNTQYF
NA | NA | 20 | TRBJ2-3 | TRBV11-3 | TGTGCCAGCAGCTTAGATCGAAGGGGGAGGGGGTGTGACGACACAGATACGCAGTATTTT | CASSLDRRGRGCDDTDTQYF
NA | NA | 17 | TRBJ1-6 | TRBV27 | TGTGCCAGCAGTCCGACATTGAGGGGGGGGACTAATTCACTCCTCCACTTT | CASSPTLRGGTNSLLHF
NA | NA | 13 | TRBJ1-4 | TRBV9 | TGTGCCAGCAGCAATCCAGGGGATGAAAAACCGTTTTTT | CASSNPGDEKPFF
once | NA | 17 | TRBJ1-5 | TRBV2 | TGTGCCAGCAGTGCCCTCGGGATCCAAAATAGCAATCAGCCCCAGCATTTT | CASSALGIQNSNQPQHF
NA | NA | 11 | TRBJ1-2 | TRBV7-9 | TGTGCCAGCAGCCCCGGGAGGGGCTACACCTTC | CASSPGRGYTF
NA | NA | 14 | TRBJ1-5 | TRBV30 | TGTGCCTGGAGTGTTGGGCAGGCCAATCAGCCCCAGCATTTT | CAWSVGQANQPQHF
NA | TRBD1 | 17 | TRBJ1-5 | TRBV15 | TGTGCCACCAGCAGAGGGACAGGGGGTAGGAGGAATCAGCCCCAGCATTTT | CATSRGTGGRRNQPQHF
NA | NA | 15 | TRBJ2-7 | TRBV6-5 | TGTGCCAGCAGTTACTCGACAGGAAGCTCCTACGAGCAGTACTTC | CASSYSTGSSYEQYF
once | NA | 16 | TRBJ1-3 | TRBV5-6 | TGTGCCAGCAGCTTTCTCGGGACAAACTCTGGAAACACCATATATTTT | CASSFLGTNSGNTIYF
NA | TRBD1 | 17 | TRBJ2-7 | TRBV12-5 | TGTGCTAGTGGTTTAACCGGGACAGGGGATGGGGGCTTCGAGCAGTACTTC | CASGLTGTGDGGFEQYF
few | NA | 15 | TRBJ1-1 | TRBV7-2 | TGTGCCAGCAGCTTAGGCGGGGTCATGAACACTGAAGCTTTCTTT | CASSLGGVMNTEAFF
NA | NA | 12 | TRBJ2-7 | TRBV5-4 | TGTGCCAGCAGCCTGCACAACTACGAGCAGTACTTC | CASSLHNYEQYF
few | TRBD2 | 14 | TRBJ2-5 | TRBV18 | TGTGCCAGCTCACCCACGGGGGGCCAAGAGACCCAGTACTTC | CASSPTGGQETQYF
few | NA | 13 | TRBJ1-1 | TRBV6-5 | TGTGCCAGCAGTTACTCATGGCGGTATGAAGCTTTCTTT | CASSYSWRYEAFF
NA | TRBD1 | 16 | TRBJ1-3 | TRBV18 | TGTGCCAGCTCACCCCAGGACAGGGGTGTCGGAAACACCATATATTTT | CASSPQDRGVGNTIYF
few | TRBD2 | 13 | TRBJ2-5 | TRBV9 | TGTGCCAGCAGCGTAGGGGGGGGAGAGACCCAGTACTTC | CASSVGGGETQYF
NA | NA | 13 | TRBJ2-1 | TRBV10-1 | TGCGCCAGCAGTGGTGTCCGAGGCGATGAGCAGTTCTTC | CASSGVRGDEQFF
NA | NA | 16 | TRBJ1-4 | TRBV4-3 | TGCGCCAGCAGTCAAGATATAGTAACCGCTAATGAAAAACTGTTTTTT | CASSQDIVTANEKLFF
few | NA | 13 | TRBJ2-7 | TRBV27 | TGTGCCAGCAGTTTATCGGTGGGGGGTGAGCAGTACTTC | CASSLSVGGEQYF
NA | NA | 13 | TRBJ2-2 | TRBV13 | TGTGCCAGTTCACAGGGGAACACCGGGGAGCTGTTTTTT | CASSQGNTGELFF
few | TRBD1 | 14 | TRBJ1-2 | TRBV7-8 | TGTGCCAGCAGCTTAGACAGGGGGAACTATGGCTACACCTTC | CASSLDRGNYGYTF
NA | TRBD1 | 16 | TRBJ2-7 | TRBV7-2 | TGTGCCAGCAGCTCCGGATCGGGACAGGCCCACTACGAGCAGTACTTC | CASSSGSGQAHYEQYF